The clone carrying this T cell receptor beta chain has a count of ten or more. The CDR3 is cut off 3 residues early in the read; its end comes from the germline J gene. These data belong to a study of T cell clonality in common variable immunodeficiency. The protocol was immunoSEQ multiplex PCR, while the TCRdb copy is restricted to in-frame clones and leaves out a portion. The profile covers approximately 45,000 clones, none occurring a single time. The CDR3 runs to 21 residues. The germline CDR1 and CDR2 sequences are DFQATT and SNEGSKA (reference sequence). The trim removed 0 bases at V and 2 bases at J, leaving 24 bases unmatched.

The sequenced sample consisted of peripheral blood mononuclear cells. The chain links TRBV20-1 to TRBJ1-1; 7 bases map to TRBD1. This sequence originates from a person aged 18 to 70 in good health. The DNA read from the CDR3 is TGCAGTGCTAGAGATCCTCTTCCAGCAGACAGGGTTTGGGAAGAAAACACTGAA. Translation gives CSARDPLPADRVWEENTE. The CDR3 in full is CSARDPLPADRVWEENTEAFF.